This note documents a single TCR beta chain sequence. In the authors' methods: Researchers report that nucleated cell counts were estimated from reference gene primer amplification. Measured with immunoSEQ multiplex PCR; TCRdb has only the in-frame clones, and not every one. The V and J calls and the clone size are those of that table, but D and trimming were determined from the DNA. The data show hundreds of thousands of clones, approximately 90% seen once. These data are taken from a study of blood T cell repertoires in COVID-19. Study context: COVID-19 samples, acute and convalescent, were from the United States, Italy and Spain. The analysed material was cDNA or gDNA that came from T cells, B-cell-depleted T cells, or PBMCs.

The CDR3 has 13 residues. J gave up 5 bases and V 10 bases, and 9 bases lay outside the gene matches. Germline V gives CDR1 MNHEY, CDR2 SMNVEV (reference sequence). This sequence originates from a woman aged 25 to 39 with acute or convalescent COVID-19. This chain connects TRBV27 to TRBJ2-3, with 7 bases identical to TRBD2. Specimen: peripheral blood. The CDR3 bases are TGTGCCACCAAGGGAGGGTTTGGAGATACGCAGTATTTT. The encoded protein is CATKGGFGDTQYF.